This passage covers 19 T cell receptor beta chains from one sample sequenced in a study of long-term antiretroviral therapy in people with HIV. With survey level as its setting, the immunoSEQ assay was v3.0. TCRdb's copy holds only in-frame clones and misses some; the assay was immunoSEQ multiplex PCR. The profile shows tens of thousands of clones, 90% to 95% of them singletons. Specimen: unsorted PBMCs, collected roughly 7.1 years after starting antiretroviral therapy. These receptors were collected from a man aged 45-60 years with HIV.

The chain recombines TRBV19 with TRBJ2-7, with D perhaps matching TRBD2 (5 bases). From germline, CDR1 is LNHDA and CDR2 SQIVND (reference sequence). Deletions cut 6 bases from V and 1 base from J, with 10 bases between. The CDR3 spans 13 residues. The CDR3 here is CASSPTGSYEQYF. CDR3 DNA sequence: TGTGCCAGTAGCCCGACGGGGTCCTACGAGCAGTACTTC.

The chain is built from TRBV7-9 and TRBJ2-2; D is possibly TRBD1 or TRBD2 (5 bases each). This CDR3 comprises 16 residues. Trimming removed 1 base from V and 0 bases from J, with 9 bases in between. Germline V CDR1 and CDR2: SEHNR, FQNEAQ (reference sequence). The CDR3 sequence is CASSLGGTTNTGELFF. The CDR3 region has the DNA TGTGCCAGCAGCTTAGGGGGGACGACGAACACCGGGGAGCTGTTTTTT.

The rearrangement joins TRBV6-6 to TRBJ2-1; 7 nucleotides match TRBD1. V dropped 2 bases and J dropped 5; count of bases not matched to a gene: 3. The CDR3 covers 14 residues. Germline CDR1 is MNHNY and CDR2 is SVGAGI (reference sequence). DNA for the CDR3: TGTGCCAGCAGTTACCCCACAGGGGACAATGAGCAGTTCTTC. Its translation: CASSYPTGDNEQFF.

The V call is TRBV5-6, the J call TRBJ2-1; D perhaps matches TRBD2 (7 bases). V was shortened by 4 bases and J by 7 bases, with 21 bases between the two germline ends. In germline, CDR1 is SGHDT, CDR2 YYEEEE. This CDR3 contains 16 residues. The CDR3 reads CASSPERRGPGNEQFF. The CDR3 region has the DNA TGTGCCAGCAGCCCGGAGAGGCGGGGGCCGGGGAATGAGCAGTTCTTC. Together with reference TRBV5-6 and TRBJ2-1, the CDR3 gives the full variable domain: DAGVTQSPTHLIKTRGQQVTLRCSPKSGHDTVSWYQQALGQGPQFIFQYYEEEERQRGNFPDRFSGHQFPNYSSELNVNALLLGDSALYLCASSPERRGPGNEQFFGPGTRLTVL.

The rearrangement uses TRBV7-9 and TRBJ1-5; no clear D gene. The ends were cut back, 3 bases at V and 0 bases at J, with 12 bases in the middle. CDR3 length: 16 residues. Per germline, CDR1 SEHNR and CDR2 FQNEAQ (reference sequence). The CDR3 DNA reads as TGTGCCAGCAGCTTGGGCTCAGGTAATAGCAATCAGCCCCAGCATTTT. Translating it yields CASSLGSGNSNQPQHF.

CDR3 nucleotides: TGCAGCGTTGATGCCAGGGGGGGCTACACCTTC. Its protein is CSVDARGGYTF. The chain employs TRBV29-1 and TRBJ1-2, with 7 bases that match TRBD1. CDR3 length: 11 residues. Looked up from germline, CDR1 is SQVTM and CDR2 is ANQGSEA. The V gene end was trimmed by 3 bases and the J gene end by 8 bases; junction bases not matched to a gene: 3.

The CDR3 region is CASSQGGLYGYTF. The CDR3 DNA is TGTGCCAGCAGCCAGGGGGGCCTCTATGGCTACACCTTC. The chain couples TRBV28 to TRBJ1-2; 7 positions agree with TRBD1. Germline CDR1 is MDHEN and CDR2 is SYDVKM. V was pared by 6 bases and J by 4 bases, with 5 bases of the junction left unmatched. This CDR3 comprises 13 residues.

The chain carries TRBV6-1 and TRBJ1-5; D gene uncertain. The V gene lost 0 bases and the J gene lost 0 bases, with 12 bases spanning the gap. This CDR3 is built from 17 residues. The germline gives CDR1 MNHNS, CDR2 SASEGT. The CDR3 sequence is CASSEALLAVSNQPQHF. Here the CDR3 DNA reads TGTGCCAGCAGTGAAGCGCTATTGGCAGTTAGCAATCAGCCCCAGCATTTT.

As DNA, the CDR3 is TGTGCCAGCAGCCGAAAAAACAGGGCCGCAAATGGCTACACCTTC. Translation: CASSRKNRAANGYTF. The genes are TRBV7-2 and TRBJ1-2, with TRBD1 as a possible D gene (6 bases). Germline V gene sequence: CDR1 SGHTA, CDR2 FQGNSA. The CDR3 loop spans 15 amino acids. The V end was cut by 5 bases, the J end by 6 bases, with 19 bases between. Supplemented by reference TRBV7-2 and TRBJ1-2, the full variable domain reads GAGVSQSPSNKVTEKGKDVELRCDPISGHTALYWYRQSLGQGLEFLIYFQGNSAPDKSGLPSDRFSAERTGGSVSTLTIQRTQQEDSAVYLCASSRKNRAANGYTFGSGTRLTVV.

The rearrangement joins TRBV6-1 to TRBJ1-1; the match to TRBD1 covers 10 bases. Trimming removed 5 bases from V and 11 bases from J; junction bases left unmatched: 5. Per germline, CDR1 MNHNS and CDR2 SASEGT. The CDR3 totals 12 residues. The CDR3 loop is CASSLTGGMAFF. The CDR3 DNA sequence: TGTGCCAGCAGTCTGACAGGGGGCATGGCTTTCTTT.

This chain joins TRBV11-2 and TRBJ1-1; perhaps TRBD1 as D (6 bases). The CDR3 has 14 residues. Germline V gives CDR1 SGHAT, CDR2 FQNNGV. The V gene lost 5 bases and the J gene lost 7 bases, with 17 bases spanning the gap. The CDR3 nucleotides read TGTGCCAGCAGCCTAGCGGGGGGCCGGGGTGAAGCTTTCTTT. This codes for CASSLAGGRGEAFF.

This clone was found once. This chain links TRBV5-4 with TRBJ2-5; TRBD2 is a possible D gene (6 bases). Per germline, CDR1 SGHNT and CDR2 YYREEE (reference sequence). The CDR3 loop spans 14 amino acids. V was cut by 0 bases and J by 7 bases, with 13 bases left in between. CDR3 residues: CASSLEQGLGTQYF. The CDR3 nucleotides read TGTGCCAGCAGCTTGGAGCAGGGACTGGGGACCCAGTACTTC.

About this clone: The same CDR3 can be traced to other DNA sequences in this sample. The rearrangement links TRBV5-4 to TRBJ2-6, with D unclear. This CDR3 comprises 15 residues. Between the trimmed V and J ends, which lost 4 bases and 1 base, there was a span of 9 bases. CDR1 SGHNT and CDR2 YYREEE come from the germline V gene (reference sequence). CDR3 DNA sequence: TGTGCCAGCAGCGAGCACAATTCTGGGGCCAACGTCCTGACTTTC. Its protein is CASSEHNSGANVLTF.

The V gene is TRBV28, the J gene TRBJ2-6; 8 bases agree with TRBD1. V gave up 4 bases and J gave up 4 bases; unmatched junction bases: 6. Germline assignment: CDR1 MDHEN and CDR2 SYDVKM. The CDR3 runs 16 residues. CDR3: CASSSRQGFGANVLTF. The CDR3 nucleotides read TGTGCCAGCAGTTCAAGACAGGGGTTCGGGGCCAACGTCCTGACTTTC.

This rearrangement joins TRBV6-5 to TRBJ2-7; possible D gene TRBD2, 6 bases. The V and J ends lost 2 bases and 5 bases respectively, with 13 bases between them. The germline V gene encodes CDR1 MNHEY and CDR2 SVGAGI. The CDR3 sequence is 14 residues long. CDR3 DNA sequence: TGTGCCAGCAGTTACGGGACTCCAGGCAACGAGCAGTACTTC. Its protein is CASSYGTPGNEQYF.

The chain uses TRBV10-3 and TRBJ1-2, with TRBD1 identical over 8 bases. This CDR3 is 13 amino acids long. Per germline, CDR1 ENHRY and CDR2 SYGVKD. V lost 7 bases and J lost 3; bases outside the gene matches: 4. CDR3 coding DNA: TGTGCCATCAACAAGGACAGGGACTATGGCTACACCTTC. Translating it yields CAINKDRDYGYTF.

CDR3 sequence: CASSIQIQDMDRTYGYTF. In DNA, the CDR3 is TGTGCCAGTAGTATACAAATTCAAGACATGGACAGGACCTATGGCTACACCTTC. The rearrangement joins TRBV19 to TRBJ1-2, with 7 bases lining up with TRBD1. The CDR3 covers 18 residues. The trim removed 2 bases at V and 4 bases at J, leaving 16 bases unmatched. Germline loops: CDR1 LNHDA, CDR2 SQIVND (reference sequence).

The V gene is TRBV27, the J gene TRBJ1-4; D is ambiguous. The CDR3 extends over 18 amino acids. Trimming removed 2 bases from V and 4 bases from J, with 20 bases in between. CDR1 MNHEY and CDR2 SMNVEV come from the germline V gene (reference sequence). CDR3: CASSLTPFHGGSNEKLFF. CDR3 nucleotide sequence: TGTGCCAGCAGTTTAACTCCCTTCCACGGCGGTAGTAATGAAAAACTGTTTTTT.

The chain joins TRBV14 to TRBJ1-1; possible D gene TRBD1, 5 bases. CDR3 size: 15 residues. V was trimmed by 1 base and J by 5 bases, leaving 14 bases between them. The germline CDR1 and CDR2 sequences are SGHDN and FVKESK. The CDR3 sequence is CASSQVRGVGTEAFF. The CDR3, as DNA: TGTGCCAGCAGCCAAGTGAGGGGAGTAGGGACTGAAGCTTTCTTT.